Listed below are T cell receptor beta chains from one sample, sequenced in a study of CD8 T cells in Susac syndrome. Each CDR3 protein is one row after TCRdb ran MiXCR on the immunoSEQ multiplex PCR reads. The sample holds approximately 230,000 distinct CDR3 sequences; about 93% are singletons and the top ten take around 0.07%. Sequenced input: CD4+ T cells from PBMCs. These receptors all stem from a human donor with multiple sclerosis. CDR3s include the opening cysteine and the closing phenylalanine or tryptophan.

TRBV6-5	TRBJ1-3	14	CASSYSRAGNTIYF
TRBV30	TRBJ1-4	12	CAWSQGQEKLFF
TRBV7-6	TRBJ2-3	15	CASSFRGGASDTQYF
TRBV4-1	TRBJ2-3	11	CASSYRDTQYF
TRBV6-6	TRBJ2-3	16	CASSYTVAGATDTQYF
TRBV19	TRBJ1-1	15	CASSIGFGVGAEAFF
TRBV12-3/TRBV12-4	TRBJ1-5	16	CASSSIGGQGNQPQHF
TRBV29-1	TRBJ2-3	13	CSVEPSGEDTQYF
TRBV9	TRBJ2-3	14	CASSVSGDIDTQYF
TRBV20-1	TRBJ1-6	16	CSASPSPGGVNSPLHF
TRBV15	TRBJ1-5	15	CATSSRRVSNQPQHF
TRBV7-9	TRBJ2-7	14	CASSLLQGSREQYF
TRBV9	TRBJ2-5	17	CASSVGIAGGSQETQYF
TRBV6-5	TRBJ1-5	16	CASSSLGRGGDQPQHF
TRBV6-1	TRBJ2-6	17	CASSVGGGRSGANVLTF
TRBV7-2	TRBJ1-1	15	CASTPAGRRSTEAFF
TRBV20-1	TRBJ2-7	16	CSAFPLPGLAGAEQYF
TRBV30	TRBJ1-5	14	CAWSGDRGDQPQHF
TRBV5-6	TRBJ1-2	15	CASSLALGGGYGYTF
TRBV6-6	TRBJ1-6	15	CASSYSPALNSPLHF
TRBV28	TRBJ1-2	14	CALGSRDINYGYTF
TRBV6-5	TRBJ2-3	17	CASSYPAGGRSTDTQYF
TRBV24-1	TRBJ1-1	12	CATQGSGTEAFF
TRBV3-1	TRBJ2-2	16	CASSQAGLAGTGELFF
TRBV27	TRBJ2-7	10	CASLDRPQYF
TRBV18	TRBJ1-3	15	CASSKDRGSGNTIYF
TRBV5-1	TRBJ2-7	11	CASSLEGRQYF
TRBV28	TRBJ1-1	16	CASSPQDRVMNTEAFF
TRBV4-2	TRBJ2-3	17	CASSLASGAGGADTQYF
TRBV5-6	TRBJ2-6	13	CASSLVFTGTPTF
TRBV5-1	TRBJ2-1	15	CASSLSADLYNEQFF
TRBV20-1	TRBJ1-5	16	CSASKLRTGGNQPQHF
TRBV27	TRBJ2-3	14	CASRAGTSVDTQYF
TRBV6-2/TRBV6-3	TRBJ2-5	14	CASSSQGYRETQYF
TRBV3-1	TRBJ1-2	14	CASSQGFRTGGYTF
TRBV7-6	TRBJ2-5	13	CASSLGPQETQYF
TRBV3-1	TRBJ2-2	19	CASSPHSGLAGRNTGELFF
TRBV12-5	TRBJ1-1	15	CASGLVLGSNTEAFF
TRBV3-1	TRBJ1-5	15	CASSQDISVSQPQHF
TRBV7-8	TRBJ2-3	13	CASRQAGTDTQYF
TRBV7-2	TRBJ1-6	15	CASSLEAGRNSPLHF
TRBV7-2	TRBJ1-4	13	CASSLDTYEKLFF
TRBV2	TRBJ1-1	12	CAGGTDNTEAFF
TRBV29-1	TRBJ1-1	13	CSVESPSSTEAFF
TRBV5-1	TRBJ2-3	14	CATGVGSGTDTQYF
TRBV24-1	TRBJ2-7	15	CATSDSGTGGYEQYF
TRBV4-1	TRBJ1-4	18	CASSQLLPSTYHNEKLFF
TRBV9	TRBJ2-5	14	CASSAGTFQETQYF
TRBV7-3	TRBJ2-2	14	CASSLMPGTGELFF
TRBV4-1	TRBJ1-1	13	CASSQGWVESAFF
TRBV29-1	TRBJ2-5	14	CSGRDGLSQETQYF
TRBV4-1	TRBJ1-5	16	CASSQVLKGANQPQHF
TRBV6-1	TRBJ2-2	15	CASSRREMNTGELFF
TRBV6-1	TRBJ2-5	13	CASSLESRQTQYF
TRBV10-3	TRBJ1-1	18	CAIREGYRGRLVNTEAFF
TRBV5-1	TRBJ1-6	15	CASSLVPGDNSPLHF
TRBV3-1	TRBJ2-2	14	CASRDRTNTGELFF